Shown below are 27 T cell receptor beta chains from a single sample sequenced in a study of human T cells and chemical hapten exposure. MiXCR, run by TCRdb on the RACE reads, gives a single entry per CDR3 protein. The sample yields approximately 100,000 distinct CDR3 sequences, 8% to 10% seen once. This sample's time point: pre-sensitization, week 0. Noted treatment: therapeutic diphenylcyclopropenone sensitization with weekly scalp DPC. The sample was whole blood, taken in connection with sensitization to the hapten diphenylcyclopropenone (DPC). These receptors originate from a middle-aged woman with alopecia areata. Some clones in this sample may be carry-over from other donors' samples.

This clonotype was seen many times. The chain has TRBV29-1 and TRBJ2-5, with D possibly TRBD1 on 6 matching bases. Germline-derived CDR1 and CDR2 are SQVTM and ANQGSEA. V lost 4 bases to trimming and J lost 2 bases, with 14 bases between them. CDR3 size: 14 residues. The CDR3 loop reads CSVGRTAAQETQYF. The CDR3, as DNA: TGCAGCGTTGGACGGACAGCGGCACAAGAGACCCAGTACTTC.

In DNA, the CDR3 is TGTGCCATCAGTGACCAGAGGACAGGGGTGACAGATACGCAGTATTTT. This sequence encodes CAISDQRTGVTDTQYF. The rearrangement links TRBV10-3 to TRBJ2-3, with TRBD1 identical over 9 bases. This CDR3 contains 16 residues. In germline, CDR1 is ENHRY, CDR2 SYGVKD. Trimming removed 3 bases from V and 3 bases from J; junction bases left unmatched: 7.

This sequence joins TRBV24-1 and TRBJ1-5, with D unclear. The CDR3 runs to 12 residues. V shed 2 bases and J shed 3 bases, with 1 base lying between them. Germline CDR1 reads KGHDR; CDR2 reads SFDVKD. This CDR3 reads CATSDYNQPQHF. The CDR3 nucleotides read TGTGCCACCAGTGATTACAATCAGCCCCAGCATTTT.

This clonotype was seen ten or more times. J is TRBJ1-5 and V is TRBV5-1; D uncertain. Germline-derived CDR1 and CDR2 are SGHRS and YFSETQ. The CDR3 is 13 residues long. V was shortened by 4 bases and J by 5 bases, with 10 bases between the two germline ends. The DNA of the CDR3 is TGCGCCAGCAGCAAGAACCCTGATCAGCCCCAGCATTTT. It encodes CASSKNPDQPQHF.

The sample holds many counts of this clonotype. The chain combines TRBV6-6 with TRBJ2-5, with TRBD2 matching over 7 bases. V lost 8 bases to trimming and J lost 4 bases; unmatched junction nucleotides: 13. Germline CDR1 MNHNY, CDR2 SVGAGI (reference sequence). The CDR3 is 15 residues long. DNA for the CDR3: TGTGCCAGCGAAGTTACCCCGGGGGGAAGAGAGACCCAGTACTTC. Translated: CASEVTPGGRETQYF.

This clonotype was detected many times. CDR3: CASSQEWGFENEQYF. The CDR3, as DNA: TGTGCCAGCAGCCAAGAATGGGGGTTCGAAAACGAGCAGTACTTC. This rearrangement joins TRBV4-2 to TRBJ2-7, with D possibly called TRBD1 or TRBD2 (5 bases each). CDR3 length equals 15 residues. V was cut by 0 bases and J by 5 bases, with 14 bases left in between. CDR1 and CDR2 from the germline V gene are LGHNA and YNFKEQ.

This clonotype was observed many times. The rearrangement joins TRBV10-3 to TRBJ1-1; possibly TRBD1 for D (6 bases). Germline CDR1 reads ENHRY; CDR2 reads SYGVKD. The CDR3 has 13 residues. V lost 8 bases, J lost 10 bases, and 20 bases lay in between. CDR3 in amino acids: CAIRDMNRAGAFF. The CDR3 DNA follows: TGTGCCATCCGAGACATGAACAGGGCCGGAGCTTTCTTT.

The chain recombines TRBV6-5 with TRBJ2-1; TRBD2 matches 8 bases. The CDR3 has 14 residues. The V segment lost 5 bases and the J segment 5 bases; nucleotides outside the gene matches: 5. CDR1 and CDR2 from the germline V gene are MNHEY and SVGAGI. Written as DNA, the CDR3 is TGTGCCAGCAGTAATACGGGGGGGAACAATGAGCAGTTCTTC. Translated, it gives CASSNTGGNNEQFF.

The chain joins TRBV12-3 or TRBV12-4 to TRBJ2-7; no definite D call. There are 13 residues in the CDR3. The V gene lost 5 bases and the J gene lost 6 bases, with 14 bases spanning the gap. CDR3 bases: TGTGCCAGCAGTGCCGCCAGGTGGGGCGAGCAGTACTTC. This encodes CASSAARWGEQYF.

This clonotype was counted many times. CDR3 nucleotide sequence: TGTGCCAGCAGCTTAGGCGAACAGGGGGCGCGGACTAATGAAAAACTGTTTTTT. It specifies CASSLGEQGARTNEKLFF. V usage is TRBV11-2 and J usage is TRBJ1-4; 9 bases match TRBD1. The ends lost 1 base at V and 2 bases at J; junction bases unmatched: 8. Germline CDR1 is SGHAT and CDR2 is FQNNGV. There are 18 residues in the CDR3.

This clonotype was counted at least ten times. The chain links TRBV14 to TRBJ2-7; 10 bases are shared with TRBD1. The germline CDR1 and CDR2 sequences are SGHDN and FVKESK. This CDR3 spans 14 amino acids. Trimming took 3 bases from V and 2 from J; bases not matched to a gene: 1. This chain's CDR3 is CASSHGQGAYEQYF. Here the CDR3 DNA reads TGTGCCAGCAGCCATGGACAGGGGGCCTACGAGCAGTACTTC. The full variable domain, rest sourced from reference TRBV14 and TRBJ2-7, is EAGVTQFPSHSVIEKGQTVTLRCDPISGHDNLYWYRRVMGKEIKFLLHFVKESKQDESGMPNNRFLAERTGGTYSTLKVQPAELEDSGVYFCASSHGQGAYEQYFGPGTRLTVT.

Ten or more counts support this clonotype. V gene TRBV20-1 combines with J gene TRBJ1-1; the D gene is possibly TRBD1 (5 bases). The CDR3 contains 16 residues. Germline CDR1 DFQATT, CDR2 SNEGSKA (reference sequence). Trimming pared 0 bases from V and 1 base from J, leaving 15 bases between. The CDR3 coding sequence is TGCAGTGCTAGAGATCCGAGGGCAGGGCCGAACACTGAAGCTTTCTTT. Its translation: CSARDPRAGPNTEAFF.

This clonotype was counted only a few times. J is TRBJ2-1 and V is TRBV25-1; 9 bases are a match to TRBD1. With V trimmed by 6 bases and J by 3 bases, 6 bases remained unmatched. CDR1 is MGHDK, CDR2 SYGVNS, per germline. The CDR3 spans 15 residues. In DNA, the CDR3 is TGTGCCAGCAGCCCAGACAGGGGGTTCTACAATGAGCAGTTCTTC. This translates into CASSPDRGFYNEQFF.

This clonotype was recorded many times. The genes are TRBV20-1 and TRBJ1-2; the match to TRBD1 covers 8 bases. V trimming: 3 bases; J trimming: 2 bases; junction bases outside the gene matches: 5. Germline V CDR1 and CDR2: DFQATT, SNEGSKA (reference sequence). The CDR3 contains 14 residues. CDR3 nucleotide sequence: TGCAGTGCTAGTCGGACAGGGAGGAACTATGGCTACACCTTC. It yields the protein CSASRTGRNYGYTF.

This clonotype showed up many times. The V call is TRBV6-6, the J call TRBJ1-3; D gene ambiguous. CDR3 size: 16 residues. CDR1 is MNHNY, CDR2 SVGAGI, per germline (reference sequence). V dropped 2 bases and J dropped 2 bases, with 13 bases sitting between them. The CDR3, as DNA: TGTGCCAGCAGTTACCTTGCTGTACAGCCTGGAAACACCATATATTTT. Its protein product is CASSYLAVQPGNTIYF.

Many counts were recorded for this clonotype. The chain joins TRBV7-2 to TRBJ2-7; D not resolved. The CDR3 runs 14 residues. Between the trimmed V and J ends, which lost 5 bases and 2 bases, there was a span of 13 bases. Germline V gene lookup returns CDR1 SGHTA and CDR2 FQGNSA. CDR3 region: CASSVPGRTYEQYF. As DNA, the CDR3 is TGTGCCAGCAGCGTACCCGGGCGGACCTACGAGCAGTACTTC.

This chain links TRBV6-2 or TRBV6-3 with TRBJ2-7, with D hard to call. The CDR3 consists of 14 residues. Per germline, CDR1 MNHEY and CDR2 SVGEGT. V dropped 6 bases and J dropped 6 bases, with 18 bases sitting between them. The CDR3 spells CASSSPWVLSEQYF. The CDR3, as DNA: TGTGCCAGCAGCTCTCCTTGGGTGCTATCCGAGCAGTACTTC.

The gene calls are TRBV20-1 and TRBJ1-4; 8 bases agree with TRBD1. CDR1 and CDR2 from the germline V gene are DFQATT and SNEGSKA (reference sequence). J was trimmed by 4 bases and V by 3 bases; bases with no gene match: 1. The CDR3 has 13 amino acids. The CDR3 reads CSASTGGNEKLFF. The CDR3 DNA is TGCAGTGCTAGTACAGGGGGTAATGAAAAACTGTTTTTT.

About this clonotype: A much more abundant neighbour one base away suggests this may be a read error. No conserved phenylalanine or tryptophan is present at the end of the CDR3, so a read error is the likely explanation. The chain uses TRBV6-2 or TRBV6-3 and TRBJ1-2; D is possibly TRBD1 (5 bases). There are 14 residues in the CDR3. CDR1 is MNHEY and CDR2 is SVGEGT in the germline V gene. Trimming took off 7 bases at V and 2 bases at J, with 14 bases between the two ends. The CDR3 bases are TGTGCCAGCATGGCGCAGGGAGAGAACTATGGCTACACCTCC. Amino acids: CASMAQGENYGYTS.

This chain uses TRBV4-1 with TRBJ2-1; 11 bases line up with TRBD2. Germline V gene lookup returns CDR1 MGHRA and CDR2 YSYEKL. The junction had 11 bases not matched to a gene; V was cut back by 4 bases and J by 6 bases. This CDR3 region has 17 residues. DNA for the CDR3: TGCGCCAGCAGCCGAGGACTAGCGGGCCCTCGGGGCAATGAGCAGTTCTTC. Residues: CASSRGLAGPRGNEQFF.

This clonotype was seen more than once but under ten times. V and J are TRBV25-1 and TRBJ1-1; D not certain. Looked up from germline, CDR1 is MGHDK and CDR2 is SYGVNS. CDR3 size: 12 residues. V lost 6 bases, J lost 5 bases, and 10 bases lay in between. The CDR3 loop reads CASRLTGTEAFF. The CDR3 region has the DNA TGTGCCAGCAGACTGACTGGGACTGAAGCTTTCTTT.

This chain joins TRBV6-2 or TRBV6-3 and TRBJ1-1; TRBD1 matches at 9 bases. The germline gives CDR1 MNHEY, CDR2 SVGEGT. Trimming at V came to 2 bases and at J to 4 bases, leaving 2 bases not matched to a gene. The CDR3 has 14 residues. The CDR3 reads CASSYRGQGTEAFF. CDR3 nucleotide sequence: TGTGCCAGCAGTTACCGGGGACAGGGCACTGAAGCTTTCTTT.

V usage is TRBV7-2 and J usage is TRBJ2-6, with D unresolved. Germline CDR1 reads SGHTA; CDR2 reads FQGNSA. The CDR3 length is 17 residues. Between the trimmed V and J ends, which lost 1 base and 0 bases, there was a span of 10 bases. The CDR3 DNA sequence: TGTGCCAGCAGCTTAGAACTGATGAGCTCTGGGGCCAACGTCCTGACTTTC. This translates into CASSLELMSSGANVLTF.

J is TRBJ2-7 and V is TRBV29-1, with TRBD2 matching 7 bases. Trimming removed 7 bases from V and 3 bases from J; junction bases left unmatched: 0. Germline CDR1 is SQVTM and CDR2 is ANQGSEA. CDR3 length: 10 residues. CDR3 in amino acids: CSAGGYEQYF. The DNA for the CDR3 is TGCAGCGCGGGGGGCTACGAGCAGTACTTC.

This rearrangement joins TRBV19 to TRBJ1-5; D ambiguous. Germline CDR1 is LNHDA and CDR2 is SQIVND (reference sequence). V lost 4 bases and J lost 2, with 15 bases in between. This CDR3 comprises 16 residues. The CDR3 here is CASSTMVGGRNQPQHF. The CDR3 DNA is TGTGCCAGTAGTACGATGGTGGGTGGGCGCAATCAGCCCCAGCATTTT. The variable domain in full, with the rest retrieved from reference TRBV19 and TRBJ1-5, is DGGITQSPKYLFRKEGQNVTLSCEQNLNHDAMYWYRQDPGQGLRLIYYSQIVNDFQKGDIAEGYSVSREKKESFPLTVTSAQKNPTAFYLCASSTMVGGRNQPQHFGDGTRLSIL.

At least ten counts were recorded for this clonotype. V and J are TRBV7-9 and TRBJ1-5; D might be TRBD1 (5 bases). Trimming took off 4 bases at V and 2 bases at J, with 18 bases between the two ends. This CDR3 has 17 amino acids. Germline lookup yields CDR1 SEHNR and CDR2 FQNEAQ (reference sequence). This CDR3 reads CASSSEDTLRGNQPQHF. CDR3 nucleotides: TGTGCCAGCAGCTCTGAGGACACCCTCAGGGGCAATCAGCCCCAGCATTTT. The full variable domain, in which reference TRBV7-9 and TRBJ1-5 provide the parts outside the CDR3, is DTGVSQNPRHKITKRGQNVTFRCDPISEHNRLYWYRQTLGQGPEFLTYFQNEAQLEKSRLLSDRFSAERPKGSFSTLEIQRTEQGDSAMYLCASSSEDTLRGNQPQHFGDGTRLSIL.

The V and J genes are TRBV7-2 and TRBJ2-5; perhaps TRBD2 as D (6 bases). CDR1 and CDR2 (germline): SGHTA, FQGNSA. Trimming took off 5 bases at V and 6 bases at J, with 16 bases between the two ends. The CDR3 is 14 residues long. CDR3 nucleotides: TGTGCCAGCAGCCCTAGGGAGGCGGCACAGACCCAGTACTTC. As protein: CASSPREAAQTQYF. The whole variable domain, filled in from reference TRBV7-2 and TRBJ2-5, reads GAGVSQSPSNKVTEKGKDVELRCDPISGHTALYWYRQSLGQGLEFLIYFQGNSAPDKSGLPSDRFSAERTGGSVSTLTIQRTQQEDSAVYLCASSPREAAQTQYFGPGTRLLVL.